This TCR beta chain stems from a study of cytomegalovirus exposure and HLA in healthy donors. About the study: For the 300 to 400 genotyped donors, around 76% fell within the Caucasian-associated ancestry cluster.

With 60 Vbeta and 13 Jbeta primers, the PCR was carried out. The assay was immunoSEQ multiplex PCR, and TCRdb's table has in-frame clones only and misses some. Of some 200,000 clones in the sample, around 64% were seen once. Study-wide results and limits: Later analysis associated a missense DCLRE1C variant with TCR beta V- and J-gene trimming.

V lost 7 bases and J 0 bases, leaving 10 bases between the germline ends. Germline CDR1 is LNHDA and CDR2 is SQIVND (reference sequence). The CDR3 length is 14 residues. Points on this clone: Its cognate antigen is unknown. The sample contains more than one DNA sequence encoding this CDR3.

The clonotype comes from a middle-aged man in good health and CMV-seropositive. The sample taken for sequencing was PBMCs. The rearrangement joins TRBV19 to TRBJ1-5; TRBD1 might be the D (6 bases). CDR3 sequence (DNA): TGTGCCAGTACCCCGACAGGTAGCAATCAGCCCCAGCATTTT. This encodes CASTPTGSNQPQHF.